The present T cell receptor beta chain was sequenced within a study of shared clonotypes between healthy human individuals. Background on the study: Those who served as donors were a couple of women and a few men between the ages of 18 and 49.

CD8 cells classed as naive were CD45RO-negative and positively selected for CCR7, excluding terminally differentiated effector memory CD45RA+ cells. Clones were sequenced by immunoSEQ multiplex PCR, and TCRdb holds only the in-frame ones, with some missing. This sample has some 2.1 million clones, with roughly 94% found just once. The germline V gene has CDR1 LNHDA and CDR2 SQIVND (reference sequence). The CDR3 runs to 13 residues. Trimming stripped 10 bases from V and 4 bases from J, with 17 bases between. The chain uses TRBV19 and TRBJ2-7, with D tentatively TRBD1 (6 bases). The sequenced sample was naive CD8+ T cells sorted from blood. This sequence was found in a man younger than 35 in good health. The CDR3, as DNA: TGTGCCACCGCCCCGGGACATCTTTACGAGCAGTACTTC. It translates to CATAPGHLYEQYF.